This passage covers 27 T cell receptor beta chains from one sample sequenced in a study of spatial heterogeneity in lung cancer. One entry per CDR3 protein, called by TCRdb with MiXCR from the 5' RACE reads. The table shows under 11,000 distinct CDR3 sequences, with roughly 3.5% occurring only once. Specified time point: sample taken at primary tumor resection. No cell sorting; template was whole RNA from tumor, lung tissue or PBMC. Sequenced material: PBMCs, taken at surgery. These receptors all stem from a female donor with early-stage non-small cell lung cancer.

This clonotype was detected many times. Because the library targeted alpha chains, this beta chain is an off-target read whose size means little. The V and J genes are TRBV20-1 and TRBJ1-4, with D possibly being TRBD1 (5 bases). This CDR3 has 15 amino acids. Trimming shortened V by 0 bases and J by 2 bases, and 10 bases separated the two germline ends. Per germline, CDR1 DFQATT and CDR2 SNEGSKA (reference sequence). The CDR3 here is CSARDRGATNEKLFF. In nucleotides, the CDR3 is TGCAGTGCTAGAGATCGAGGGGCGACTAATGAAAAACTGTTTTTT.

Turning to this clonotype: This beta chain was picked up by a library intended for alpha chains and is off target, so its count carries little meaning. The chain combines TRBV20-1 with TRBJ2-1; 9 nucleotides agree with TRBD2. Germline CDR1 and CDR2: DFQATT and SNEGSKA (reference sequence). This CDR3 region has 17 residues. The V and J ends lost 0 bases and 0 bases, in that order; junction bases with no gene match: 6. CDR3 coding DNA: TGCAGTGCTAGAGATGGCGGGAGGGCAGCCTCCTACAATGAGCAGTTCTTC. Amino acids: CSARDGGRAASYNEQFF.

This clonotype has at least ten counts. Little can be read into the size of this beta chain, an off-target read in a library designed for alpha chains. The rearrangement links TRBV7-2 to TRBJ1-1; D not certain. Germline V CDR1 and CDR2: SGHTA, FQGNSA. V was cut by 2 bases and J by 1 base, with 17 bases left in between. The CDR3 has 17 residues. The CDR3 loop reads CASSLTKLGTTNTEAFF. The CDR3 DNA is TGTGCCAGCAGCTTAACGAAGCTGGGCACAACGAACACTGAAGCTTTCTTT.

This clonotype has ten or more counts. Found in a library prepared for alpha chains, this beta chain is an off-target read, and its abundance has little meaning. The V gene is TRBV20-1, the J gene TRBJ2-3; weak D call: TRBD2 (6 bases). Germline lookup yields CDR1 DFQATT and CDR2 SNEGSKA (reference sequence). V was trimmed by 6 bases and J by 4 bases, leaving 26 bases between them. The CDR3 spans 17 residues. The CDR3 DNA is TGCAGTGCCAAAAATTTACGTACGGGGGTTTTTGCAGATACGCAGTATTTT. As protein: CSAKNLRTGVFADTQYF.

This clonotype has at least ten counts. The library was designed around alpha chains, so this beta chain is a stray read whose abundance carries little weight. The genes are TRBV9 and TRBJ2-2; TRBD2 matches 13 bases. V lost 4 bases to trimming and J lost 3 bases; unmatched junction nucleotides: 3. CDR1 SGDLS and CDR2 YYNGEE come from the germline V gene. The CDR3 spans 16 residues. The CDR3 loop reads CASSTSGRVDTGELFF. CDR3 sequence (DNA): TGTGCCAGCAGCACTAGCGGGAGGGTCGACACCGGGGAGCTGTTTTTT.

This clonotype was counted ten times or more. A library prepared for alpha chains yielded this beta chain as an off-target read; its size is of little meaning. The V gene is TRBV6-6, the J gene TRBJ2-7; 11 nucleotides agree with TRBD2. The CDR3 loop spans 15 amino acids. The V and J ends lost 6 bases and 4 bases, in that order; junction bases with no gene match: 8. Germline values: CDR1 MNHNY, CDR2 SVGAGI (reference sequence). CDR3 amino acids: CASSLTSGSSYEQYF. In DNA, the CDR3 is TGTGCCAGCAGCCTTACTAGCGGGAGTTCTTACGAGCAGTACTTC.

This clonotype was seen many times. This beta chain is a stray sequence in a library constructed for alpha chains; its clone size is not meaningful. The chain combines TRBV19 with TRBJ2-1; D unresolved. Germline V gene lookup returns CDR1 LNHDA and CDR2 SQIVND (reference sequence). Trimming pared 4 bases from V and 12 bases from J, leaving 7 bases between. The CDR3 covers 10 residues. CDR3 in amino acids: CASSSRAQFF. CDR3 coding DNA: TGTGCCAGTAGTAGCCGGGCGCAGTTCTTC.

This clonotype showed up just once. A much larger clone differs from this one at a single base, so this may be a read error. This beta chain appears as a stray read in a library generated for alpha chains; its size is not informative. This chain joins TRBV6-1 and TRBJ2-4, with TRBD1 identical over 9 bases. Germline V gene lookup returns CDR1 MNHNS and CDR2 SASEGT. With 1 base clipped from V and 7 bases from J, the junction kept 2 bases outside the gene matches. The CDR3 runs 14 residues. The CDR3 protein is CASSEGDRENIQYF. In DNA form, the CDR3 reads TGTGCCAGCAGTGAAGGGGACAGGGAGAACATTCAGTACTTC.

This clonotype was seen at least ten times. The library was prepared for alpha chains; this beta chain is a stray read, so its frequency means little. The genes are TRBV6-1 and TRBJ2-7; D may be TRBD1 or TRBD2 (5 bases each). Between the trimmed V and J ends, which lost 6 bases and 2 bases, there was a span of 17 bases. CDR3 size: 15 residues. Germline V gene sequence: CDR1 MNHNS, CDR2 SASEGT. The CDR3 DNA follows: TGTGCCAGCAGGGGAGACTCAGGGTCTGCCTACGAGCAGTACTTC. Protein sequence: CASRGDSGSAYEQYF.

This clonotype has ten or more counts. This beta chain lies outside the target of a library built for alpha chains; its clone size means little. CDR3 in amino acids: CAISESGGGEQYF. Written as DNA, the CDR3 is TGTGCCATCAGTGAGTCGGGGGGTGGCGAGCAGTACTTC. V gene TRBV10-3 combines with J gene TRBJ2-7; D is perhaps TRBD2 (6 bases). This CDR3 is 13 amino acids long. The V gene lost 0 bases and the J gene lost 6 bases, with 9 bases spanning the gap. Germline CDR1 and CDR2: ENHRY and SYGVKD.

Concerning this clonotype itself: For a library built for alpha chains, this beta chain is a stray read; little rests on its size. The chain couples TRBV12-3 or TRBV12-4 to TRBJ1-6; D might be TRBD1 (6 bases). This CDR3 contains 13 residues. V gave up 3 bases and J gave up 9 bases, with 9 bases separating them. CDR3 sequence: CASSFSQGSPLHF. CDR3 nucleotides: TGTGCCAGCAGTTTCTCACAGGGTTCACCCCTCCACTTT.

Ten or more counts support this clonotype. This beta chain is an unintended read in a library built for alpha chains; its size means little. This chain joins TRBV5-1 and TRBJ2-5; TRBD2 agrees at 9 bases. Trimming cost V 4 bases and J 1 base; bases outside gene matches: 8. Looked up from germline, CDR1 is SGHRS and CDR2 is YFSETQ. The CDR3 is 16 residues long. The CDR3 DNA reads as TGCGCCAGCAGCCCCGGGACTAGCTTGCGCCAAGAGACCCAGTACTTC. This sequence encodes CASSPGTSLRQETQYF.

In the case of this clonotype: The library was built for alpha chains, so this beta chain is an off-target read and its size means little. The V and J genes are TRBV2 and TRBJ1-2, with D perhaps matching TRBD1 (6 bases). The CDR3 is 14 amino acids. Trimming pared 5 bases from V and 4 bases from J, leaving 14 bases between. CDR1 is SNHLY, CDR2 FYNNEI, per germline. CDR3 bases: TGTGCCAGCAGTATTTGGACAGCAGGCTATGGCTACACCTTC. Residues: CASSIWTAGYGYTF.

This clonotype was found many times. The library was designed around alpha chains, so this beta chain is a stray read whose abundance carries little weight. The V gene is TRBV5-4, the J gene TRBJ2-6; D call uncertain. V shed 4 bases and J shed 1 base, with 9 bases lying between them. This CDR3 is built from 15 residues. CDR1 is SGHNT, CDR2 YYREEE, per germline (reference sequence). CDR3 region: CASSLPGSGANVLTF. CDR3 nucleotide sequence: TGTGCCAGCAGCCTTCCAGGATCTGGGGCCAACGTCCTGACTTTC.

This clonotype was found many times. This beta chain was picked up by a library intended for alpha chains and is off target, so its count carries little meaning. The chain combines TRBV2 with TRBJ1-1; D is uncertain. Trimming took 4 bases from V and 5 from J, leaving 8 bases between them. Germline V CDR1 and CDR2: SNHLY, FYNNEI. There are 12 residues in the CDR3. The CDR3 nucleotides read TGTGCCAGCAGTGTGTCAGCGACTGAAGCTTTCTTT. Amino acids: CASSVSATEAFF.

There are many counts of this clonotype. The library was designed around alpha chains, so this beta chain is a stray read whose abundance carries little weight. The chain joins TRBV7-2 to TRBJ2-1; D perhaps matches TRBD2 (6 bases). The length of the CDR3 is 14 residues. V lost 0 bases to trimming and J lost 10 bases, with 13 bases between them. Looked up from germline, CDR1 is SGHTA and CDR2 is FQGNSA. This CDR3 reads CASSLAGEVVEQFF. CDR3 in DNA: TGTGCCAGCAGCTTAGCGGGGGAGGTCGTAGAGCAGTTCTTC.

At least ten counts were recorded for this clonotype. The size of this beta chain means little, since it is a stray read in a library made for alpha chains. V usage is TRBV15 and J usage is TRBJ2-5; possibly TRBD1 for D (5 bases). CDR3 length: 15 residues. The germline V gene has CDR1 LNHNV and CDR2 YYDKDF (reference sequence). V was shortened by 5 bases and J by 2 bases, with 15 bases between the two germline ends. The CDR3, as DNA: TGTGCCACCAGCGCCATTGTGGGGCGGCAAGAGACCCAGTACTTC. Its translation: CATSAIVGRQETQYF.

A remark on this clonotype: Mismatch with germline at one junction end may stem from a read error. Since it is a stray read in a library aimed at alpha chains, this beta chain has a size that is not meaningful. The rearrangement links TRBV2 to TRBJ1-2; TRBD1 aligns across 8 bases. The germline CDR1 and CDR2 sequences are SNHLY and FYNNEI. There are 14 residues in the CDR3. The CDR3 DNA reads TGTGCCAGCCTGGGGCAGGGGGCTAATTATGGCTACACCTTC. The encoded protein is CASLGQGANYGYTF.

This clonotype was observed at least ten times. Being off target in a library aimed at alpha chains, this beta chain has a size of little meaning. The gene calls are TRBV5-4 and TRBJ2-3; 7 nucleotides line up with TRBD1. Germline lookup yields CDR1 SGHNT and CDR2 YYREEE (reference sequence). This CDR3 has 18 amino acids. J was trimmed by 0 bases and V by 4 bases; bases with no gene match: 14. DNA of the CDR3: TGTGCCAGCAGCCCGAACCGACAGGGATTTGATAGCACAGATACGCAGTATTTT. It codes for CASSPNRQGFDSTDTQYF.

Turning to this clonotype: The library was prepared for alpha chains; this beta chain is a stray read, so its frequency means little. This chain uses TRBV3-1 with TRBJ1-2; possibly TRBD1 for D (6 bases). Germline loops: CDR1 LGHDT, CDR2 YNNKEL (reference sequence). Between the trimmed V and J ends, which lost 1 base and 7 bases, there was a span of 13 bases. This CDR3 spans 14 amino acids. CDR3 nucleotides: TGTGCCAGCAGCCAAGCATCGGGGGCCGGTGGCTACACCTTC. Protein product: CASSQASGAGGYTF.

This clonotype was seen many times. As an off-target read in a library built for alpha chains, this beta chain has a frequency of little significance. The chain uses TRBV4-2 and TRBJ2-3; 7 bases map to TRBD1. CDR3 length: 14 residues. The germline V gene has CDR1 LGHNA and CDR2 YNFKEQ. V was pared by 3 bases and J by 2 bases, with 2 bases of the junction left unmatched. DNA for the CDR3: TGTGCCAGCAGCCAGGGGACAGACACAGATACGCAGTATTTT. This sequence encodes CASSQGTDTDTQYF.

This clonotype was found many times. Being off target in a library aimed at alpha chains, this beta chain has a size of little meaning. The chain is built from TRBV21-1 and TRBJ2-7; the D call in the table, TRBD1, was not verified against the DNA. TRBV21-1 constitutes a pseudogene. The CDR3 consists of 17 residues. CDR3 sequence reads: CASSKGGDKGHSYEQYF. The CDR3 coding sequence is TGTGCCAGCAGCAAAGGAGGGGACAAGGGCCACTCCTACGAGCAGTACTTC.

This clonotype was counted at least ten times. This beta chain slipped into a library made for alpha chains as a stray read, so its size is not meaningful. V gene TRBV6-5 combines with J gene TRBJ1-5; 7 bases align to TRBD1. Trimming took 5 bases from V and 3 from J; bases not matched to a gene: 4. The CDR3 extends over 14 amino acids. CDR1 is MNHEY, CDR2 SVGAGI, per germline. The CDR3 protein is CASSPGTVNQPQHF. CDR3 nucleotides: TGTGCCAGCAGTCCCGGGACAGTCAATCAGCCCCAGCATTTT.

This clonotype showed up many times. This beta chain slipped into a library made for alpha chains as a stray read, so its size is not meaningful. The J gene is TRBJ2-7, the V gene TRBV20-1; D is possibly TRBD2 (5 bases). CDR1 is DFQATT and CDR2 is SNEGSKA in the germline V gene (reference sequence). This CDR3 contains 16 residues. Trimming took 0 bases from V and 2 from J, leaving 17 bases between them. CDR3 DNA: TGCAGTGCTAGAGATCTAATGGCTAGCTGGGCCTACGAGCAGTACTTC. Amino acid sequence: CSARDLMASWAYEQYF.

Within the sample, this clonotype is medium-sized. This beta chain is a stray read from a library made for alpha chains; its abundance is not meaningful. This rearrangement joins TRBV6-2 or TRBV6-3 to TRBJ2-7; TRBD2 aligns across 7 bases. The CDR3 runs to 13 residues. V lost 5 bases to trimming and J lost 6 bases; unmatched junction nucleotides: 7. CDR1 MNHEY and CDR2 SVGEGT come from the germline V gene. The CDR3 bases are TGTGCCAGCAGTCCGGGAGGAGGCCCCGAGCAGTACTTC. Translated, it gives CASSPGGGPEQYF.

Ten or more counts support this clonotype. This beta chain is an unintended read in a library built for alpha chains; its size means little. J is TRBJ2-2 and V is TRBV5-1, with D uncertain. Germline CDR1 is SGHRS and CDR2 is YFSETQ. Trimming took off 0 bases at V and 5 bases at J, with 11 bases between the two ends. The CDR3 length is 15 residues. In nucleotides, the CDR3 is TGCGCCAGCAGCTTGGAAGTGTTATATACCGGGGAGCTGTTTTTT. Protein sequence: CASSLEVLYTGELFF. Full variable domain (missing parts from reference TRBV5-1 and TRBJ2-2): KAGVTQTPRYLIKTRGQQVTLSCSPISGHRSVSWYQQTPGQGLQFLFEYFSETQRNKGNFPGRFSGRQFSNSRSEMNVSTLELGDSALYLCASSLEVLYTGELFFGEGSRLTVL.

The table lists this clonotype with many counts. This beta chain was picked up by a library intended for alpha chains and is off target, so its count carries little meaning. The CDR3 spells CASSLETRLDTQYF. CDR3 DNA: TGTGCCAGCAGCTTAGAGACCAGGCTGGATACGCAGTATTTT. The genes are TRBV11-2 and TRBJ2-3; no clear D gene. The V and J ends lost 0 bases and 6 bases respectively, with 10 bases between them. The V gene's germline CDR1 is SGHAT and CDR2 FQNNGV. The CDR3 is made up of 14 amino acids. Combining the CDR3 with reference TRBV11-2 and TRBJ2-3 gives the whole variable domain EAGVAQSPRYKIIEKRQSVAFWCNPISGHATLYWYQQILGQGPKLLIQFQNNGVVDDSQLPKDRFSAERLKGVDSTLKIQPAKLEDSAVYLCASSLETRLDTQYFGPGTRLTVL.